The 9 T cell receptor beta chains listed next were all sequenced from one sample in a study of early T cells in non-severe SARS-CoV-2 infection. TCRdb processed the 5' RACE reads anew with MiXCR; each CDR3 protein has one entry. Of about 54,000 distinct CDR3 sequences in the sample, about 7.7% were seen once. The sequencing here drew on whole blood, taken at baseline. These receptors all stem from an adult who was a healthcare worker with PCR-confirmed SARS-CoV-2 infection or an uninfected control (not recorded which).

This clonotype occurred a few times. This rearrangement joins TRBV7-2 to TRBJ2-7, with D uncertain. CDR1 SGHTA and CDR2 FQGNSA come from the germline V gene. Trimming shortened V by 6 bases and J by 5 bases, and 14 bases separated the two germline ends. The CDR3 spans 13 residues. CDR3 DNA sequence: TGTGCCAGCAGAATTATAGTTCAGAACGAGCAGTACTTC. This sequence encodes CASRIIVQNEQYF.

V usage is TRBV10-2 and J usage is TRBJ2-7; TRBD2 aligns across 16 bases. The CDR3 runs to 19 residues. J lost 1 base, V lost 2 bases, and 8 bases had no gene match. Germline CDR1 reads WSHSY; CDR2 reads SAAADI. The CDR3 is CASSELGTSGRAYSYEQYF. For the CDR3, the DNA is TGCGCCAGCAGTGAGCTAGGGACTAGCGGGAGGGCCTATTCCTACGAGCAGTACTTC.

At least ten counts were recorded for this clonotype. This chain joins TRBV5-1 and TRBJ2-5; the match to TRBD1 covers 12 bases. Germline CDR1 is SGHRS and CDR2 is YFSETQ. CDR3 size: 15 residues. The junction had 10 bases not matched to a gene; V was cut back by 8 bases and J by 5 bases. CDR3 amino acids: CASKTGQGALETQYF. The CDR3 region has the DNA TGCGCCAGTAAAACGGGACAGGGGGCTTTGGAGACCCAGTACTTC. The entire variable domain, with the rest obtained from reference TRBV5-1 and TRBJ2-5, is as follows: KAGVTQTPRYLIKTRGQQVTLSCSPISGHRSVSWYQQTPGQGLQFLFEYFSETQRNKGNFPGRFSGRQFSNSRSEMNVSTLELGDSALYLCASKTGQGALETQYFGPGTRLLVL.

This clonotype was picked up many times. The chain recombines TRBV30 with TRBJ2-1; a possible D gene is TRBD2 (5 bases). Trimming stripped 1 base from V and 2 bases from J, with 6 bases between. The CDR3 spans 13 residues. Germline CDR1 GTSNPN, CDR2 SVGIG (reference sequence). DNA of the CDR3: TGTGCCTGGAGTGAGGGAGCCTACAATGAGCAGTTCTTC. This sequence encodes CAWSEGAYNEQFF.

This chain connects TRBV6-2 or TRBV6-3 to TRBJ1-1; TRBD1 matches 7 bases. CDR3 size: 16 residues. Germline assignment: CDR1 MNHEY and CDR2 SVGEGT. The trim removed 7 bases at V and 1 base at J, leaving 12 bases unmatched. Written as DNA, the CDR3 is TGTGCCAGCAAAAAGAATCGCGGGGACAGGAACACTGAAGCTTTCTTT. This codes for CASKKNRGDRNTEAFF.

This clonotype was counted at least ten times. The chain combines TRBV7-6 with TRBJ2-7; a weak D match, TRBD2 (7 bases). Per germline, CDR1 SGHVS and CDR2 FNYEAQ. V was cut by 2 bases and J by 3 bases, with 20 bases left in between. The CDR3 length is 17 residues. CDR3 nucleotides: TGTGCCAGCAGCTTAAGGGGGGGACCTCTCGCCAACTACGAGCAGTACTTC. Translating gives CASSLRGGPLANYEQYF. The full variable domain, rest sourced from reference TRBV7-6 and TRBJ2-7, is GAGVSQSPRYKVTKRGQDVALRCDPISGHVSLYWYRQALGQGPEFLTYFNYEAQQDKSGLPNDRFSAERPEGSISTLTIQRTEQRDSAMYRCASSLRGGPLANYEQYFGPGTRLTVT.

This clonotype has just a few counts. This chain connects TRBV20-1 to TRBJ1-5; no clear D. Trimming took off 0 bases at V and 4 bases at J, with 13 bases between the two ends. Germline CDR1 reads DFQATT; CDR2 reads SNEGSKA (reference sequence). CDR3 length: 15 amino acids. CDR3 region: CSARDRLGSNQPQHF. The CDR3, as DNA: TGCAGTGCTAGAGATCGTTTGGGAAGTAATCAGCCCCAGCATTTT.

At least ten counts were recorded for this clonotype. The chain links TRBV7-2 to TRBJ2-1; D unresolved. The ends were cut back, 5 bases at V and 3 bases at J, with 5 bases in the middle. The CDR3 runs 12 residues. Germline CDR1 reads SGHTA; CDR2 reads FQGNSA. DNA of the CDR3: TGTGCCAGCAGCCAATTCTACAATGAGCAGTTCTTC. Its protein product is CASSQFYNEQFF.

This clonotype occurred a few times. The chain combines TRBV12-3 or TRBV12-4 with TRBJ1-1, with no clear D. V was clipped by 5 bases and J by 8 bases, with 15 bases between them. CDR3 size: 13 residues. CDR3 in DNA: TGTGCCAGCAGTCGCGAACGAAGTAGGGAAGCTTTCTTT. It specifies CASSRERSREAFF.